Following are 18 T cell receptor beta chains from one sample sequenced in a study of CD8 T cells in Susac syndrome. With random hexamers, reverse transcription was performed on about 0.5 to 1 ug of RNA. TCRdb recomputed calls from the immunoSEQ multiplex PCR reads with MiXCR, one row per CDR3 protein. The data hold hundreds of thousands of distinct CDR3 sequences, with approximately 90% observed a single time. What was sequenced was CD8+ T cells from PBMCs. Every receptor here comes from a human donor with multiple sclerosis.

This clonotype was observed once. One end of the junction is discordant with germline, which a read error may explain. The rearrangement links TRBV4-1 to TRBJ2-1; 7 bases agree with TRBD1. From germline, CDR1 is MGHRA and CDR2 YSYEKL. CDR3 length equals 14 residues. The chain's CDR3 is CASGQDVRGNEQFF. The CDR3 DNA is TGCGCCAGCGGCCAAGATGTCAGGGGGAATGAGCAGTTCTTC.

This CDR3 reads CASSRTGENTGELFF. CDR3 coding DNA: TGTGCCAGCAGCCGGACAGGGGAAAACACCGGGGAGCTGTTTTTT. The chain employs TRBV13 and TRBJ2-2; TRBD1 matches at 9 bases. Looked up from germline, CDR1 is PRHDT and CDR2 is FYEKMQ (reference sequence). CDR3 length equals 15 residues. V was pared by 5 bases and J by 2 bases, with 3 bases of the junction left unmatched.

In DNA, the CDR3 is TGTGCCAGTACTAATACAGGGAATGAGCAGTTCTTC. Translated: CASTNTGNEQFF. The rearrangement joins TRBV19 to TRBJ2-1, with D tentatively TRBD1 (6 bases). Trimming took off 7 bases at V and 7 bases at J, with 11 bases between the two ends. The CDR3 runs 12 residues. The germline CDR1 and CDR2 sequences are LNHDA and SQIVND (reference sequence).

The chain links TRBV7-9 to TRBJ2-5, with 7 bases lining up with TRBD1. The CDR3 length is 15 residues. After removal of 5 bases from V and 5 bases from J, the junction contained 11 bases not matched to a gene. Germline V lookup: CDR1 SEHNR, CDR2 FQNEAQ (reference sequence). The CDR3 region is CASSTLDRHWETQYF. As DNA, the CDR3 is TGTGCCAGCAGCACCCTGGACAGGCATTGGGAGACCCAGTACTTC.

This clonotype was detected a few times. The chain combines TRBV4-3 with TRBJ2-6; D perhaps matches TRBD1 (5 bases). Trimming removed 0 bases from V and 1 base from J, with 7 bases in between. CDR1 LGHNA and CDR2 YSLEER come from the germline V gene. This CDR3 is built from 16 residues. CDR3 amino acids: CASSQEPGSGANVLTF. In nucleotides, the CDR3 is TGCGCCAGCAGCCAAGAACCAGGGTCTGGGGCCAACGTCCTGACTTTC.

V gene TRBV6-6 combines with J gene TRBJ2-1, with D uncertain. V was clipped by 0 bases and J by 10 bases, with 7 bases between them. The V gene's germline CDR1 is MNHNY and CDR2 SVGAGI (reference sequence). The CDR3 has 12 amino acids. The CDR3 sequence: CASSYSRREQFF. CDR3 coding DNA: TGTGCCAGCAGTTACTCGAGGCGAGAGCAGTTCTTC.

The chain joins TRBV10-3 to TRBJ2-5, with a weak D call TRBD1 (6 bases). The V gene lost 7 bases and the J gene lost 3 bases, with 15 bases spanning the gap. The CDR3 has 14 residues. Germline CDR1 and CDR2: ENHRY and SYGVKD. The CDR3 coding sequence is TGTGCCATCAACTGGGGGCTGGGGAAAGAGACCCAGTACTTC. Amino acid sequence: CAINWGLGKETQYF.

The chain uses TRBV20-1 and TRBJ2-7; possibly TRBD2 for D (6 bases). Trimming stripped 0 bases from V and 3 bases from J, with 12 bases between. Germline loops: CDR1 DFQATT, CDR2 SNEGSKA (reference sequence). This CDR3 is built from 14 residues. This chain's CDR3 is CSARDPGLSYEQYF. The CDR3 bases are TGCAGTGCTAGAGACCCGGGACTGAGCTACGAGCAGTACTTC.

The chain couples TRBV11-2 to TRBJ2-1, with 8 bases that match TRBD2. V trimming: 8 bases; J trimming: 9 bases; junction bases outside the gene matches: 12. Germline CDR1 SGHAT, CDR2 FQNNGV. The CDR3 length is 14 residues. This CDR3 reads CASREGVFSIEQFF. The CDR3 DNA reads TGTGCCAGCCGGGAGGGGGTGTTTTCAATTGAGCAGTTCTTC. The full variable domain, its missing parts supplied by reference TRBV11-2 and TRBJ2-1, is EAGVAQSPRYKIIEKRQSVAFWCNPISGHATLYWYQQILGQGPKLLIQFQNNGVVDDSQLPKDRFSAERLKGVDSTLKIQPAKLEDSAVYLCASREGVFSIEQFFGPGTRLTVL.

The V call is TRBV6-5, the J call TRBJ2-3, with D unresolved. The CDR3 sequence is 13 residues long. Trimming took off 6 bases at V and 4 bases at J, with 11 bases between the two ends. The V gene's germline CDR1 is MNHEY and CDR2 SVGAGI. CDR3 DNA: TGTGCCAGCAGCTTTCAAATGTCAGATACGCAGTATTTT. This codes for CASSFQMSDTQYF.

This chain connects TRBV19 to TRBJ2-1; tentative D call: TRBD1 (5 bases). CDR1 LNHDA and CDR2 SQIVND come from the germline V gene (reference sequence). Trimming removed 6 bases from V and 3 bases from J, with 12 bases in between. The CDR3 is 14 amino acids. CDR3 residues: CASSRAANYNEQFF. In nucleotides, the CDR3 is TGTGCCAGTAGCAGGGCAGCGAACTACAATGAGCAGTTCTTC. The whole variable domain, remainder taken from reference TRBV19 and TRBJ2-1, is DGGITQSPKYLFRKEGQNVTLSCEQNLNHDAMYWYRQDPGQGLRLIYYSQIVNDFQKGDIAEGYSVSREKKESFPLTVTSAQKNPTAFYLCASSRAANYNEQFFGPGTRLTVL.

The chain joins TRBV12-3 or TRBV12-4 to TRBJ2-5; 9 bases map to TRBD1. V was pared by 2 bases and J by 3 bases, with 10 bases of the junction left unmatched. The CDR3 runs to 17 residues. The CDR3 sequence is CASSLRRGTGREETQYF. In DNA form, the CDR3 reads TGTGCCAGCAGTTTACGCCGGGGGACAGGGCGGGAAGAGACCCAGTACTTC.

V usage is TRBV28 and J usage is TRBJ2-5; TRBD2 agrees at 13 bases. CDR3 length: 14 amino acids. CDR1 and CDR2 from the germline V gene are MDHEN and SYDVKM. J was trimmed by 4 bases and V by 10 bases; bases with no gene match: 6. The CDR3 coding sequence is TGTGCCACCTCGGGGACTAGCGGGGCAGAGACCCAGTACTTC. Translated: CATSGTSGAETQYF.

This clonotype was picked up a small number of times. This chain uses TRBV20-1 with TRBJ2-7, with D perhaps TRBD1 or TRBD2 (5 bases each). CDR1 and CDR2 from the germline V gene are DFQATT and SNEGSKA (reference sequence). Between the trimmed V and J ends, which lost 2 bases and 3 bases, there was a span of 14 bases. The length of the CDR3 is 14 residues. CDR3 DNA: TGCAGTGCTAGATCTGGGGCTGGGGGCTACGAGCAGTACTTC. Amino acids: CSARSGAGGYEQYF.

J is TRBJ2-2 and V is TRBV5-1; a weak D match, TRBD2 (5 bases). The germline V gene has CDR1 SGHRS and CDR2 YFSETQ. The ends were cut back, 0 bases at V and 5 bases at J, with 14 bases in the middle. The CDR3 loop spans 16 amino acids. CDR3 amino acids: CASSLAGEGGTGELFF. CDR3 coding DNA: TGCGCCAGCAGCTTGGCCGGAGAGGGTGGGACCGGGGAGCTGTTTTTT.

This chain connects TRBV9 to TRBJ2-3, with TRBD2 matching over 8 bases. The CDR3 totals 17 residues. Germline CDR1 SGDLS, CDR2 YYNGEE. V was pared by 0 bases and J by 3 bases, with 9 bases of the junction left unmatched. CDR3: CASSVEGLVLSTDTQYF. Here the CDR3 DNA reads TGTGCCAGCAGCGTAGAGGGACTAGTACTATCAACAGATACGCAGTATTTT. Drawing the rest from reference TRBV9 and TRBJ2-3, the complete variable domain is DSGVTQTPKHLITATGQRVTLRCSPRSGDLSVYWYQQSLDQGLQFLIQYYNGEERAKGNILERFSAQQFPDLHSELNLSSLELGDSALYFCASSVEGLVLSTDTQYFGPGTRLTVL.

In DNA form, the CDR3 reads TGTGCCAGCAGCCAAGACCAGGGGGGGCGTGGGACACCGAACACTGAAGCTTTCTTT. It codes for CASSQDQGGRGTPNTEAFF. The chain has TRBV4-2 and TRBJ1-1; 7 nucleotides line up with TRBD1. This CDR3 contains 19 residues. The J segment lost 1 base and the V segment lost 0 bases, leaving 14 bases of the junction unmatched. Germline CDR1 is LGHNA and CDR2 is YNFKEQ.

This chain connects TRBV28 to TRBJ1-1; 8 nucleotides agree with TRBD1. Germline trimming cut 6 bases from V and 3 bases from J; bases unmatched to any gene: 12. This CDR3 spans 16 amino acids. Germline V gene lookup returns CDR1 MDHEN and CDR2 SYDVKM. CDR3 in amino acids: CASSPGTGHLDTEAFF. CDR3 nucleotides: TGTGCCAGCAGCCCCGGGACAGGACATTTGGACACTGAAGCTTTCTTT.